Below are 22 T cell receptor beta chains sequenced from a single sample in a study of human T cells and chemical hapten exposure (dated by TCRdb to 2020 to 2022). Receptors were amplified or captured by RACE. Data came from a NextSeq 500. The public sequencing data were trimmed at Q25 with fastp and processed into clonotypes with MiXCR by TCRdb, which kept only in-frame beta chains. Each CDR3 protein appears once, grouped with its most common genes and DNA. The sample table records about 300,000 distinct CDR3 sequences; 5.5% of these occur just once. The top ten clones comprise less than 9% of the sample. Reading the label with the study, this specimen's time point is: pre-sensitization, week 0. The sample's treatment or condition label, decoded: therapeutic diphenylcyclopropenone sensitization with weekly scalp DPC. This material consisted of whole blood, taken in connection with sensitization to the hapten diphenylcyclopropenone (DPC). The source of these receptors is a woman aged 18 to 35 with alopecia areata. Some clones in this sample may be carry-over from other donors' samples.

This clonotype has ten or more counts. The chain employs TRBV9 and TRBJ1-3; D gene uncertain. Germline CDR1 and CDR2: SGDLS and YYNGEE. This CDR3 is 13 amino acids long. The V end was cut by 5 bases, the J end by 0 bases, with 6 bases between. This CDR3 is CASSPNSGNTIYF. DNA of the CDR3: TGTGCCAGCAGTCCCAACTCTGGAAACACCATATATTTT.

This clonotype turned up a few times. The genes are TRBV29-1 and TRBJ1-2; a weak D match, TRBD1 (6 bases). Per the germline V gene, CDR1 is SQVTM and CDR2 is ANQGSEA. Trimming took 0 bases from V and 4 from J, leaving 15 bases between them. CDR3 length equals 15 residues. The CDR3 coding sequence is TGCAGCGTTGAAGATTCGGGACGGGGGCCCTATGGCTACACCTTC. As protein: CSVEDSGRGPYGYTF.

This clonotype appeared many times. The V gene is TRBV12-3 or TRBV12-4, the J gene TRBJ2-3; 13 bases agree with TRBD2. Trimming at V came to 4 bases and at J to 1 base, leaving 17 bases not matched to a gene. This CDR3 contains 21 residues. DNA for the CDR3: TGTGCCAGCAGTTCCCTATATCGGGGACTAGCGGGGCATGTCGGCACAGATACGCAGTATTTT. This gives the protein CASSSLYRGLAGHVGTDTQYF.

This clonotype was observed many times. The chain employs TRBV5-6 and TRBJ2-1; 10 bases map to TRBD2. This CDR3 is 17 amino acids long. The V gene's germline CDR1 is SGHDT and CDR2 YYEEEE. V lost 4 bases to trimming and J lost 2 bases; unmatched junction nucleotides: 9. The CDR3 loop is CASSREASGGPYNEQFF. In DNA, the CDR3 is TGTGCCAGCAGCCGGGAGGCTAGCGGGGGCCCCTACAATGAGCAGTTCTTC.

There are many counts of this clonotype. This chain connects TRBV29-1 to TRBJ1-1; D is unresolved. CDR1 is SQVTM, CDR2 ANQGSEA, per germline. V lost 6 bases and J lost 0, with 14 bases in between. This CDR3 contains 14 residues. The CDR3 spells CSVSSPGVNTEAFF. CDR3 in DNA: TGCAGCGTCAGTTCCCCAGGTGTGAACACTGAAGCTTTCTTT.

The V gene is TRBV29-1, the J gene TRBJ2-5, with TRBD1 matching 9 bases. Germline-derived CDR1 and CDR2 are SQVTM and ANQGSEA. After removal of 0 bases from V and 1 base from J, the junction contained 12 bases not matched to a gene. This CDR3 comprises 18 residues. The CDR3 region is CSVEEGQGPSRSQETQYF. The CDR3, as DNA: TGCAGCGTTGAAGAAGGACAGGGGCCCTCCAGGTCCCAAGAGACCCAGTACTTC.

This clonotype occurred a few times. The CDR3 loop is CASSFAAGGAGGYTF. CDR3 sequence (DNA): TGTGCCAGCAGCTTTGCGGCAGGGGGCGCAGGTGGCTACACCTTC. The chain employs TRBV7-2 and TRBJ1-2; 8 nucleotides line up with TRBD1. V was pared by 3 bases and J by 7 bases, with 10 bases of the junction left unmatched. Germline V gene sequence: CDR1 SGHTA, CDR2 FQGNSA. The CDR3 length is 15 residues.

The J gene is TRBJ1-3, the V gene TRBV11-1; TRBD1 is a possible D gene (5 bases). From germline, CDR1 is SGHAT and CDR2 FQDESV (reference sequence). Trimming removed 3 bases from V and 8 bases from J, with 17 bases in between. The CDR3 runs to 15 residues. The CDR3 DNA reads TGTGCCAGCAGCTTCGGCAGGGAGGATAGGGACACCATATATTTT. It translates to CASSFGREDRDTIYF. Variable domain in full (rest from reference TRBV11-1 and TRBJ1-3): EAEVAQSPRYKITEKSQAVAFWCDPISGHATLYWYRQILGQGPELLVQFQDESVVDDSQLPKDRFSAERLKGVDSTLKIQPAELGDSAMYLCASSFGREDRDTIYFGEGSWLTVV.

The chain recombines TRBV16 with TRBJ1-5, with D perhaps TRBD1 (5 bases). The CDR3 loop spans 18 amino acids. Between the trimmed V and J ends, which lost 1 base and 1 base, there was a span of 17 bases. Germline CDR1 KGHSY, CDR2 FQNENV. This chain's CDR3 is CASSQFPQGEGSNQPQHF. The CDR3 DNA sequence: TGTGCCAGCAGCCAATTCCCGCAGGGAGAGGGAAGCAATCAGCCCCAGCATTTT.

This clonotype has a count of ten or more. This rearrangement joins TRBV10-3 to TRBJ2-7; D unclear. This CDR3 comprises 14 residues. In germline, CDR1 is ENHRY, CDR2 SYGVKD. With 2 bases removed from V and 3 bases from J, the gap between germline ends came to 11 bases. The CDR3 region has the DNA TGTGCCATCAGTGAGAAGGCGGCAGTCTACGAGCAGTACTTC. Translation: CAISEKAAVYEQYF.

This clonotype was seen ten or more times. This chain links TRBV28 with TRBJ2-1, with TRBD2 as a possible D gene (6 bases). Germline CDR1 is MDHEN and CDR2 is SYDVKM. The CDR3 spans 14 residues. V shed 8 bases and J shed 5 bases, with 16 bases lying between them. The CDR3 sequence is CASALSGSNNEQFF. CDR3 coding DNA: TGTGCCAGCGCTTTATCCGGGAGCAACAATGAGCAGTTCTTC.

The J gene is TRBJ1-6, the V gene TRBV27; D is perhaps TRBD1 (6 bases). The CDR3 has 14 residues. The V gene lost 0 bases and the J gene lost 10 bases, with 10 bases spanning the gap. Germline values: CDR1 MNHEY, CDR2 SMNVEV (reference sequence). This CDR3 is CASSLSRGGSPLHF. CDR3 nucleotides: TGTGCCAGCAGTTTATCGAGGGGGGGGTCACCCCTCCACTTT.

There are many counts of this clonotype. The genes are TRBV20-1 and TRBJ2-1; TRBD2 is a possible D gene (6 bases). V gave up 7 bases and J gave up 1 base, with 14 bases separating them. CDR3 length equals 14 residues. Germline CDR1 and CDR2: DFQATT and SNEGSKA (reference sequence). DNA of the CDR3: TGCAGTGGGAGTTATGGGGGGTCCTACAATGAGCAGTTCTTC. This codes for CSGSYGGSYNEQFF.

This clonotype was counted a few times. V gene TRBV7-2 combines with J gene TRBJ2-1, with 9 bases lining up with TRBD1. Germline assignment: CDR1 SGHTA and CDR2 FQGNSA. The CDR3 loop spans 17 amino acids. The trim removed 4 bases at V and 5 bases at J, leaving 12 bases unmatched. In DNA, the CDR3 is TGTGCCAGCAGCTCCTTTTACGGGACAGGGAAAAACAATGAGCAGTTCTTC. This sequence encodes CASSSFYGTGKNNEQFF.

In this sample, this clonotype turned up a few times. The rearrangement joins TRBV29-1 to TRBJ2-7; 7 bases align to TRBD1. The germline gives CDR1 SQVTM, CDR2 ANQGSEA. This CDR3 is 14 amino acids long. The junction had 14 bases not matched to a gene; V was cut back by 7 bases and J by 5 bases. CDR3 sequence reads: CSATDLTGSNEQYF. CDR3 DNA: TGCAGCGCGACAGACTTGACAGGGTCGAACGAGCAGTACTTC.

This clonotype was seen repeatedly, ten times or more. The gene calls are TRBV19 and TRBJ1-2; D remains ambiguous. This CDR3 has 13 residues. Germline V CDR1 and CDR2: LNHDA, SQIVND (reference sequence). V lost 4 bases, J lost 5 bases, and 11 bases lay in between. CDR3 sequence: CASSTTSGYGYTF. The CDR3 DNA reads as TGTGCCAGTAGTACTACGTCTGGGTATGGCTACACCTTC.

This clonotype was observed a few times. The CDR3 reads CSVVPWDRPETQYF. The CDR3 DNA reads as TGCAGCGTTGTCCCGTGGGACAGACCCGAGACCCAGTACTTC. The rearrangement uses TRBV29-1 and TRBJ2-5, with 7 bases aligning to TRBD1. The CDR3 is 14 residues long. V shed 4 bases, J shed 5 bases, and the junction held 10 bases outside the gene matches. From germline, CDR1 is SQVTM and CDR2 ANQGSEA.

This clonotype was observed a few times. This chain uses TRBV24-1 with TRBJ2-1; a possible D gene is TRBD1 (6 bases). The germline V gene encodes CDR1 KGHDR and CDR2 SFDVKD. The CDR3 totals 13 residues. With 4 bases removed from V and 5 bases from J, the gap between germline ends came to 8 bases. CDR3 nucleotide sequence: TGTGCCACCAGTGACGACAGGAACAATGAGCAGTTCTTC. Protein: CATSDDRNNEQFF.

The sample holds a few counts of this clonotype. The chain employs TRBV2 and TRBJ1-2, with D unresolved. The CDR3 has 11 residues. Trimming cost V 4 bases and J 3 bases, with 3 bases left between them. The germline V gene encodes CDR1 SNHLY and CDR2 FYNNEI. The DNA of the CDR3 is TGTGCCAGCAGTGTTGACTATGGCTACACCTTC. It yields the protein CASSVDYGYTF.

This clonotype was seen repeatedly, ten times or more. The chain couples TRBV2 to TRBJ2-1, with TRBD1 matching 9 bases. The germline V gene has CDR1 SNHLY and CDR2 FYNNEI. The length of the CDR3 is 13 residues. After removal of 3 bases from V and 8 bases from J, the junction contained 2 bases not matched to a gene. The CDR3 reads CASSDGTGYEQFF. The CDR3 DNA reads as TGTGCCAGCAGTGATGGGACAGGGTATGAGCAGTTCTTC.

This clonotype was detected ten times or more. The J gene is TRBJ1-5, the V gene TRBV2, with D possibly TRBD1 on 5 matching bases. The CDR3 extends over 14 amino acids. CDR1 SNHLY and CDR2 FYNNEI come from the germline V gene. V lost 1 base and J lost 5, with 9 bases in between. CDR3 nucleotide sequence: TGTGCCAGCAGTGAAGGGCAGGGCTATCAGCCCCAGCATTTT. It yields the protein CASSEGQGYQPQHF.

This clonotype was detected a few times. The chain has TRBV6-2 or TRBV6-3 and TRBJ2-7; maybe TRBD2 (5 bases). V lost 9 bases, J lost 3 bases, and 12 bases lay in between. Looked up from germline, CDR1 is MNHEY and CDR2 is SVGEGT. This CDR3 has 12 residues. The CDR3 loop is CASTSRDYEQYF. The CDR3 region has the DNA TGTGCCAGTACATCCCGGGACTACGAGCAGTACTTC.